These 24 T cell receptor beta chains came from one sample sequenced in a study of response to subunit inactivated influenza vaccine. From the RT-PCR reads, TCRdb called clonotypes with MiXCR, one entry per CDR3 protein. The table lists more than 700,000 distinct CDR3 sequences, over 20% of them singletons, with roughly 10% in the top ten. This material consisted of PBMCs from blood, taken less than 6 days after vaccination. The source of these receptors is a man aged 50 or older who received an inactivated influenza vaccine.

The chain couples TRBV29-1 to TRBJ2-1; 14 positions match TRBD2. In germline, CDR1 is SQVTM, CDR2 ANQGSEA. The CDR3 extends over 18 amino acids. The V segment lost 0 bases and the J segment 0 bases; nucleotides outside the gene matches: 4. CDR3 DNA sequence: TGCAGCGTTGAAGAGGGACTAGCGGGGGCCAGCTCCTACAATGAGCAGTTCTTC. Translating it yields CSVEEGLAGASSYNEQFF.

This chain connects TRBV2 to TRBJ2-3; the D is unclear. The length of the CDR3 is 11 residues. Trimming stripped 4 bases from V and 7 bases from J, with 6 bases between. Per the germline V gene, CDR1 is SNHLY and CDR2 is FYNNEI. The chain's CDR3 is CASSVDNTQYF. The CDR3, as DNA: TGTGCCAGCAGTGTCGACAATACGCAGTATTTT.

The sample holds many counts of this clonotype. V usage is TRBV12-3 or TRBV12-4 and J usage is TRBJ2-3; no clear D. CDR3 length: 16 residues. Trimming left V 1 base short and J 3 bases short, with 14 bases between. The CDR3 spells CASSLVVTSGTDTQYF. The DNA for the CDR3 is TGTGCCAGCAGTTTAGTGGTGACATCCGGGACAGATACGCAGTATTTT.

CDR3 sequence reads: CASSPQDRGDYGYTF. The CDR3 bases are TGCGCCAGCAGCCCCCAGGACAGGGGCGACTATGGCTACACCTTC. The chain employs TRBV4-3 and TRBJ1-2; 9 bases are a match to TRBD1. Germline V gene lookup returns CDR1 LGHNA and CDR2 YSLEER. V shed 4 bases and J 3 bases; nucleotides not matched to a gene: 6. There are 15 residues in the CDR3.

The gene calls are TRBV27 and TRBJ1-3; no clear D gene. CDR1 is MNHEY, CDR2 SMNVEV, per germline (reference sequence). This CDR3 region has 18 residues. V dropped 5 bases and J dropped 2 bases, with 22 bases sitting between them. This CDR3 is CASSPITNWRSAGNTIYF. In DNA, the CDR3 is TGTGCCAGCAGTCCTATCACAAATTGGAGATCTGCTGGAAACACCATATATTTT.

CDR3 region: CASSLSNRGHETQYF. In DNA form, the CDR3 reads TGTGCCAGCAGCTTGAGTAACAGGGGGCATGAGACCCAGTACTTC. J is TRBJ2-5 and V is TRBV7-9; 9 nucleotides match TRBD1. Trimming cost V 3 bases and J 5 bases; bases outside gene matches: 7. Germline CDR1 is SEHNR and CDR2 is FQNEAQ (reference sequence). The CDR3 runs to 15 residues.

This clonotype was detected only a few times. The CDR3 protein is CASSEGSPSGNTIYF. CDR3 bases: TGTGCCAGCAGTGAAGGCAGTCCTTCTGGAAACACCATATATTTT. J is TRBJ1-3 and V is TRBV6-1; no clear D gene. Germline V gene data show CDR1 as MNHNS and CDR2 as SASEGT. The germline V and J ends were trimmed by 1 base and 1 base, with 8 bases remaining between them. This CDR3 spans 15 amino acids.

The sample holds a few counts of this clonotype. This rearrangement joins TRBV7-2 to TRBJ2-5; 13 bases align to TRBD2. Germline CDR1 reads SGHTA; CDR2 reads FQGNSA. J was trimmed by 5 bases and V by 5 bases; bases with no gene match: 8. This CDR3 is built from 16 residues. DNA of the CDR3: TGTGCCAGCAGCGGAAGGACTAGCGGGAGACGGGAGACCCAGTACTTC. Its protein product is CASSGRTSGRRETQYF.

This clonotype occurred many times. V is TRBV6-6 and J is TRBJ1-2; D remains ambiguous. This CDR3 region has 12 residues. Germline CDR1 MNHNY, CDR2 SVGAGI (reference sequence). V shed 3 bases and J shed 2 bases, with 4 bases lying between them. CDR3 DNA: TGTGCCAGCAGTTATCTGAACTATGGCTACACCTTC. Its translation: CASSYLNYGYTF.

This clonotype was found a few times. The chain carries TRBV27 and TRBJ2-3; no firm D call. The germline V gene encodes CDR1 MNHEY and CDR2 SMNVEV (reference sequence). CDR3 size: 13 residues. The germline V and J ends were trimmed by 9 bases and 4 bases, with 14 bases remaining between them. The CDR3 DNA sequence: TGTGCCAGTAACTCGAACTTGGCAGATACGCAGTATTTT. Residues: CASNSNLADTQYF.

The V gene is TRBV20-1, the J gene TRBJ2-7; 7 bases map to TRBD2. The CDR3 has 15 residues. Germline trimming cut 3 bases from V and 6 bases from J; bases unmatched to any gene: 14. Germline CDR1 reads DFQATT; CDR2 reads SNEGSKA (reference sequence). CDR3 sequence: CSARLGGSALSEQYF. Here the CDR3 DNA reads TGCAGTGCTAGGCTAGGCGGGAGTGCTCTCTCCGAGCAGTACTTC.

This chain uses TRBV20-1 with TRBJ2-3; D may be TRBD1 or TRBD2 (5 bases each). This CDR3 is built from 14 residues. V shed 3 bases and J shed 4 bases, with 14 bases lying between them. Per the germline V gene, CDR1 is DFQATT and CDR2 is SNEGSKA (reference sequence). CDR3 DNA: TGCAGTGCTAGCCACCAGGGAGCAGCAGATACGCAGTATTTT. Amino acids: CSASHQGAADTQYF.

The chain is built from TRBV20-1 and TRBJ2-3; D is uncertain. The CDR3 runs 13 residues. Germline-derived CDR1 and CDR2 are DFQATT and SNEGSKA (reference sequence). The CDR3 nucleotides are TGCAGAGTCGGGTCCACATCCACAGATACGCAGTATTTT. It encodes CRVGSTSTDTQYF.

A few counts support this clonotype. The chain links TRBV20-1 to TRBJ2-7; 10 nucleotides align to TRBD1. The V segment lost 6 bases and the J segment 5 bases; nucleotides outside the gene matches: 4. The CDR3 totals 12 residues. CDR1 is DFQATT, CDR2 SNEGSKA, per germline (reference sequence). CDR3 bases: TGCAGTGCCGACAGGGGGCACGACGAGCAGTACTTC. It is translated as CSADRGHDEQYF.

This clonotype appeared a few times. This chain connects TRBV2 to TRBJ2-1; TRBD2 agrees at 8 bases. The CDR3 length is 13 residues. V lost 5 bases to trimming and J lost 9 bases; unmatched junction nucleotides: 6. The germline V gene has CDR1 SNHLY and CDR2 FYNNEI. CDR3 residues: CASSTREGGEQFF. The CDR3 nucleotides read TGTGCCAGCAGTACCCGGGAGGGCGGTGAGCAGTTCTTC. Drawing the rest from reference TRBV2 and TRBJ2-1, the complete variable domain is EPEVTQTPSHQVTQMGQEVILRCVPISNHLYFYWYRQILGQKVEFLVSFYNNEISEKSEIFDDQFSVERPDGSNFTLKIRSTKLEDSAMYFCASSTREGGEQFFGPGTRLTVL.

The CDR3 DNA reads TGCAGCATTTGGCTTCCGGGACGAGGAAACACCGGGGAGCTGTTTTTT. Translating it yields CSIWLPGRGNTGELFF. V usage is TRBV29-1 and J usage is TRBJ2-2, with D perhaps being TRBD1 or TRBD2 (5 bases each). Per germline, CDR1 SQVTM and CDR2 ANQGSEA. V lost 8 bases to trimming and J lost 2 bases, with 21 bases between them. The CDR3 spans 16 residues.

The V and J genes are TRBV24-1 and TRBJ2-1; D gene unclear. Germline CDR1 reads KGHDR; CDR2 reads SFDVKD. V lost 2 bases, J lost 12 bases, and 7 bases lay in between. This CDR3 has 11 residues. The CDR3 DNA reads as TGTGCCACCAGTGATTCCCGAGGGCAGTTCTTC. This encodes CATSDSRGQFF.

This clonotype was counted at least ten times. J is TRBJ2-5 and V is TRBV6-5; TRBD2 matches at 10 bases. This CDR3 is 14 amino acids long. The junction had 6 bases not matched to a gene; V was cut back by 2 bases and J by 9 bases. Per the germline V gene, CDR1 is MNHEY and CDR2 is SVGAGI. CDR3 region: CASSYLGLASPQYF. DNA for the CDR3: TGTGCCAGCAGTTACCTGGGACTAGCGTCGCCCCAGTACTTC.

This sequence joins TRBV30 and TRBJ2-3; TRBD2 matches at 11 bases. Germline V gene lookup returns CDR1 GTSNPN and CDR2 SVGIG (reference sequence). V shed 6 bases, J shed 4 bases, and the junction held 9 bases outside the gene matches. CDR3 size: 15 residues. The CDR3 is CACPSGGPGADTQYF. CDR3 DNA: TGTGCCTGCCCTAGCGGGGGGCCGGGGGCAGATACGCAGTATTTT.

This clonotype was observed a handful of times. The CDR3 loop is CASSRVGEKLFF. CDR3 nucleotide sequence: TGTGCCAGCAGCCGTGTGGGTGAAAAACTGTTTTTT. V and J are TRBV7-9 and TRBJ1-4; D ambiguous. CDR1 and CDR2 (germline): SEHNR, FQNEAQ (reference sequence). There are 12 residues in the CDR3. V lost 5 bases, J lost 7 bases, and 8 bases lay in between.

This clonotype has only a few counts. The CDR3: CASSATGHNPYEQYF. The CDR3 nucleotides read TGTGCCAGCAGTGCTACGGGACATAACCCCTACGAGCAGTACTTC. J is TRBJ2-7 and V is TRBV28, with D maybe TRBD1 (6 bases). The CDR3 contains 15 residues. Germline V gives CDR1 MDHEN, CDR2 SYDVKM. The ends were cut back, 5 bases at V and 2 bases at J, with 16 bases in the middle.

This clonotype was observed a single time. The rearrangement uses TRBV5-5 and TRBJ2-2, with D perhaps TRBD2 (6 bases). CDR1 and CDR2 (germline): SGHKS, YYEKEE (reference sequence). This CDR3 has 16 residues. V lost 4 bases and J lost 0, with 13 bases in between. The CDR3 nucleotides are TGTGCCAGCAGCCGGACACTAGCTCCGAACACCGGGGAGCTGTTTTTT. Translating gives CASSRTLAPNTGELFF.

This chain joins TRBV27 and TRBJ2-3, with TRBD2 matching over 8 bases. V was clipped by 4 bases and J by 1 base; unmatched bases: 4. CDR3 size: 15 residues. Germline-derived CDR1 and CDR2 are MNHEY and SMNVEV (reference sequence). This CDR3 is CASSSGGSGTDTQYF. The CDR3 nucleotides read TGTGCCAGCAGTTCGGGAGGGAGTGGCACAGATACGCAGTATTTT.

A few counts support this clonotype. The genes are TRBV6-2 or TRBV6-3 and TRBJ2-2; D is unresolved. Looked up from germline, CDR1 is MNHEY and CDR2 is SVGEGT. The CDR3 consists of 14 residues. Trimming left V 6 bases short and J 7 bases short, with 15 bases between. The CDR3 DNA follows: TGTGCCAGCAGCGTCCTCGATAGATACGGGGAGCTGTTTTTT. Protein product: CASSVLDRYGELFF.